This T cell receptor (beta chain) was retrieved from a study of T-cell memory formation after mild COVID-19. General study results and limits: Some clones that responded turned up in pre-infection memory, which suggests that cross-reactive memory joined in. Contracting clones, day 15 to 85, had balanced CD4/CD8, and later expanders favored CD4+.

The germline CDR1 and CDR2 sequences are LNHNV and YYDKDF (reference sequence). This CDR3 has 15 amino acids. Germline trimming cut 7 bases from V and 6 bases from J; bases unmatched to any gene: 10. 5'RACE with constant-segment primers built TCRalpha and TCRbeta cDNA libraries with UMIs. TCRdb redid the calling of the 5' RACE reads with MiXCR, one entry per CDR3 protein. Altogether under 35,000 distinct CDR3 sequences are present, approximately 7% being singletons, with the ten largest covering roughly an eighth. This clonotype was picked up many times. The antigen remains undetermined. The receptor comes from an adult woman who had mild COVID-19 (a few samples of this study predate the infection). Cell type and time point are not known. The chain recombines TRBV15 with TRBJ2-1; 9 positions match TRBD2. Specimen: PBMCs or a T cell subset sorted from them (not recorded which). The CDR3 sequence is CATTSGTYLSNEQFF. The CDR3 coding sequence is TGTGCCACCACTAGCGGGACCTATTTATCCAATGAGCAGTTCTTC.